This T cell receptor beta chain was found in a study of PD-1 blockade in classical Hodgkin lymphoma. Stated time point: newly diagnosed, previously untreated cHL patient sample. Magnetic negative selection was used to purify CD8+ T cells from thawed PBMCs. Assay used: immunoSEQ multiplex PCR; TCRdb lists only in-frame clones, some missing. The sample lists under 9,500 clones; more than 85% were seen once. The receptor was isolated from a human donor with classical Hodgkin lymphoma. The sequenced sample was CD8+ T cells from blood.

The CDR3: CASRTPVNGELFF. CDR3 coding DNA: TGTGCCAGCAGAACTCCTGTGAACGGGGAGCTGTTTTTT. The J gene is TRBJ2-2, the V gene TRBV6-1; no definite D call. The CDR3 spans 13 residues. The V end lost 6 bases, the J end lost 7 bases, and 12 bases lay between the germline ends. CDR1 and CDR2 (germline): MNHNS, SASEGT.